The 21 T cell receptor beta chains given below trace back to one sample, sequenced in a study of blood T cell repertoires in COVID-19 (dated by TCRdb to 2020 to 2022). To prepare the library, the immunoSEQ multiplex PCR assay was applied. This immuneACCESS table, as held by TCRdb, lists in-frame sequences with V and J called but not all clones. Of the missing ones, under half trace to an unresolved V gene in checked studies; the others have no known cause. The sample data list about 240,000 clones, and around nine tenths of these were observed just once. Around 7.3% of the sample rests with the top ten. Sequenced material: peripheral blood. Receptors were obtained from a woman between 70 and 85 years old with active or convalescent COVID-19.

This clone was counted between two and nine times. The chain couples TRBV5-1 to TRBJ1-4, with D possibly matching TRBD1 (6 bases). V dropped 2 bases and J dropped 3 bases, with 20 bases sitting between them. The CDR3 runs 18 residues. Per germline, CDR1 SGHRS and CDR2 YFSETQ. The CDR3 bases are TGCGCCAGCAGCTTAGGATCTGGGGGCACGGGACCTAATGAAAAACTGTTTTTT. As protein: CASSLGSGGTGPNEKLFF. The full variable domain, rest sourced from reference TRBV5-1 and TRBJ1-4, is KAGVTQTPRYLIKTRGQQVTLSCSPISGHRSVSWYQQTPGQGLQFLFEYFSETQRNKGNFPGRFSGRQFSNSRSEMNVSTLELGDSALYLCASSLGSGGTGPNEKLFFGSGTQLSVL.

This chain joins TRBV7-2 and TRBJ1-6; 7 bases agree with TRBD1. Losses at the gene ends were 1 base for V and 9 bases for J; bases not matched to a gene: 15. The CDR3 spans 18 residues. Looked up from germline, CDR1 is SGHTA and CDR2 is FQGNSA. The CDR3 spells CASSLGPRGQANLSPLHF. CDR3 DNA: TGTGCCAGCAGCTTAGGCCCGCGTGGACAGGCCAATCTTTCACCCCTCCACTTT.

The chain uses TRBV9 and TRBJ1-4, with D possibly TRBD1 on 6 matching bases. Trimming took 0 bases from V and 6 from J, leaving 15 bases between them. Germline CDR1 reads SGDLS; CDR2 reads YYNGEE. This CDR3 is 16 amino acids long. CDR3 nucleotide sequence: TGTGCCAGCAGCGTAGAACCCTGGACAGACGATGAAAAACTGTTTTTT. It encodes CASSVEPWTDDEKLFF.

This clone has only one observation. The gene calls are TRBV6-6 and TRBJ2-7, with 9 nucleotides matching TRBD2. Trimming cost V 4 bases and J 6 bases; bases outside gene matches: 13. The length of the CDR3 is 16 residues. The germline V gene has CDR1 MNHNY and CDR2 SVGAGI (reference sequence). Here the CDR3 reads CASSSGSGLAGREQYF. Here the CDR3 DNA reads TGTGCCAGCAGTTCTGGGTCAGGGCTAGCGGGGCGCGAGCAGTACTTC.

CDR3 protein: CASSLDRAYNEQFF. For the CDR3, the DNA is TGTGCCAGCAGCTTAGACAGGGCCTACAATGAGCAGTTCTTC. The chain recombines TRBV7-2 with TRBJ2-1; a possible D gene is TRBD1 (6 bases). Per the germline V gene, CDR1 is SGHTA and CDR2 is FQGNSA. This CDR3 has 14 amino acids. Trimming removed 1 base at V and 2 bases at J, with 6 bases between.

The chain has TRBV4-2 and TRBJ1-3; tentatively, D is TRBD1 (6 bases). Germline loops: CDR1 LGHNA, CDR2 YNFKEQ. The CDR3 contains 15 residues. V was cut by 4 bases and J by 6 bases, with 16 bases left in between. CDR3 residues: CASSPRPNRENTIYF. CDR3 DNA: TGTGCCAGCAGCCCTCGGCCAAACAGGGAAAACACCATATATTTT.

The J gene is TRBJ1-4, the V gene TRBV2; 7 bases are a match to TRBD1. Germline V gene lookup returns CDR1 SNHLY and CDR2 FYNNEI. The J segment lost 5 bases and the V segment lost 8 bases, leaving 8 bases of the junction unmatched. This CDR3 has 14 residues. The CDR3 sequence is CASRFGTANEKLFF. The CDR3 DNA is TGTGCCAGCCGTTTCGGGACAGCGAATGAAAAACTGTTTTTT.

This rearrangement joins TRBV3-1 (or the pseudogene TRBV3-2) to TRBJ1-6; no definite D call. Germline V gives CDR1 LGHDT, CDR2 YNNKEL (reference sequence). V lost 6 bases and J 3 bases, leaving 12 bases between the germline ends. The CDR3 runs 15 residues. DNA for the CDR3: TGTGCCAGCAGGCACAGTGAACTCTATAATTCACCCCTCCACTTT. Amino acid sequence: CASRHSELYNSPLHF.

This chain uses TRBV7-9 with TRBJ1-6, with TRBD1 identical over 10 bases. The CDR3 has 17 amino acids. CDR1 is SEHNR and CDR2 is FQNEAQ in the germline V gene (reference sequence). With 5 bases clipped from V and 0 bases from J, the junction kept 4 bases outside the gene matches. The CDR3 DNA is TGTGCCAGCAGCCTCTGGACAGGGGGCTCCTATAATTCACCCCTCCACTTT. It yields the protein CASSLWTGGSYNSPLHF. Full variable domain (missing parts from reference TRBV7-9 and TRBJ1-6): DTGVSQNPRHKITKRGQNVTFRCDPISEHNRLYWYRQTLGQGPEFLTYFQNEAQLEKSRLLSDRFSAERPKGSFSTLEIQRTEQGDSAMYLCASSLWTGGSYNSPLHFGNGTRLTVT.

The chain couples TRBV5-1 to TRBJ1-2, with D possibly matching TRBD1 (5 bases). The CDR3 runs to 16 residues. The V end lost 0 bases, the J end lost 5 bases, and 17 bases lay between the germline ends. Germline CDR1 SGHRS, CDR2 YFSETQ. In nucleotides, the CDR3 is TGCGCCAGCAGCTTGGGCGGGGAGGGGATTCCTTATGGCTACACCTTC. Its translation: CASSLGGEGIPYGYTF.

This chain joins TRBV12-5 and TRBJ2-4; the D gene is possibly TRBD1 (5 bases). Germline V CDR1 and CDR2: LGHNT, FRNRAP. V gave up 7 bases and J gave up 0 bases, with 16 bases separating them. The CDR3 runs 16 residues. CDR3 region: CASAPPRGLAKNIQYF. The CDR3 DNA is TGTGCTAGTGCCCCTCCTAGGGGCCTAGCCAAAAACATTCAGTACTTC.

The chain uses TRBV7-2 and TRBJ1-2; D ambiguous. V lost 4 bases and J lost 0, with 24 bases in between. CDR3 length: 19 amino acids. The germline CDR1 and CDR2 sequences are SGHTA and FQGNSA. The CDR3 region has the DNA TGTGCCAGCAGCTCCCTTCGCCGTAATAGGCTGGGAGCTAACTATGGCTACACCTTC. Translated, it gives CASSSLRRNRLGANYGYTF.

The chain links TRBV5-5 to TRBJ1-1; 7 nucleotides align to TRBD1. The V segment lost 7 bases and the J segment 6 bases; nucleotides outside the gene matches: 15. From germline, CDR1 is SGHKS and CDR2 YYEKEE (reference sequence). The CDR3 totals 15 residues. The CDR3 loop is CASFQRGPRASEAFF. DNA for the CDR3: TGTGCCAGCTTCCAGAGGGGGCCCAGAGCCTCTGAAGCTTTCTTT.

In nucleotides, the CDR3 is TGTGCCAGCAGCCAAGCCGAGGTGCAGTTCTTC. As protein: CASSQAEVQFF. V gene TRBV3-1 (or the pseudogene TRBV3-2) combines with J gene TRBJ2-1; D unclear. In germline, CDR1 is LGHDT, CDR2 YNNKEL (reference sequence). Trimming shortened V by 1 base and J by 12 bases, and 7 bases separated the two germline ends. The CDR3 extends over 11 amino acids.

The chain uses TRBV19 and TRBJ1-6, with D tentatively TRBD1 (6 bases). Germline loops: CDR1 LNHDA, CDR2 SQIVND (reference sequence). Trimming removed 7 bases from V and 7 bases from J, with 20 bases in between. The CDR3 is 16 amino acids. The CDR3 region has the DNA TGTGCCAGTACCTCACTCGTACAGGGTGGCAATTCACCCCTCCACTTT. The encoded protein is CASTSLVQGGNSPLHF. Full variable domain (missing parts from reference TRBV19 and TRBJ1-6): DGGITQSPKYLFRKEGQNVTLSCEQNLNHDAMYWYRQDPGQGLRLIYYSQIVNDFQKGDIAEGYSVSREKKESFPLTVTSAQKNPTAFYLCASTSLVQGGNSPLHFGNGTRLTVT.

V usage is TRBV4-1 and J usage is TRBJ1-4, with a tentative D call TRBD1 (5 bases). The CDR3 runs 20 residues. The V end was cut by 3 bases, the J end by 12 bases, with 35 bases between. Per the germline V gene, CDR1 is MGHRA and CDR2 is YSYEKL. CDR3 amino acids: CASSHPRHGPASSMGGELFF. For the CDR3, the DNA is TGCGCCAGCAGCCATCCCAGACATGGGCCCGCGAGCTCTATGGGGGGGGAACTGTTTTTT.

The V and J genes are TRBV18 and TRBJ1-1; 7 bases match TRBD1. The CDR3 runs to 11 residues. V lost 6 bases to trimming and J lost 12 bases; unmatched junction nucleotides: 7. Looked up from germline, CDR1 is KGHSH and CDR2 is LQKENI. This chain's CDR3 is CASSQAGGTFF. CDR3 DNA sequence: TGTGCCAGCTCTCAAGCAGGGGGAACTTTCTTT. Combining the CDR3 with reference TRBV18 and TRBJ1-1 gives the whole variable domain NAGVMQNPRHLVRRRGQEARLRCSPMKGHSHVYWYRQLPEEGLKFMVYLQKENIIDESGMPKERFSAEFPKEGPSILRIQQVVRGDSAAYFCASSQAGGTFFGQGTRLTVV.

The chain recombines TRBV7-9 with TRBJ2-1, with TRBD1 identical over 10 bases. There are 15 residues in the CDR3. Trimming removed 10 bases from V and 7 bases from J; junction bases left unmatched: 13. CDR1 and CDR2 (germline): SEHNR, FQNEAQ (reference sequence). The CDR3 region is CANPSDRGELNEQFF. As DNA, the CDR3 is TGTGCCAACCCATCGGACAGGGGGGAATTAAATGAGCAGTTCTTC.

CDR3: CASMGATGGYTF. Written as DNA, the CDR3 is TGTGCCAGCATGGGAGCTACGGGCGGCTACACCTTC. The V call is TRBV25-1, the J call TRBJ1-2; D remains ambiguous. V was cut by 7 bases and J by 8 bases, with 14 bases left in between. Germline V gene sequence: CDR1 MGHDK, CDR2 SYGVNS. The length of the CDR3 is 12 residues.

This chain links TRBV15 with TRBJ2-7; 8 positions agree with TRBD2. The V gene's germline CDR1 is LNHNV and CDR2 YYDKDF (reference sequence). With V trimmed by 6 bases and J by 6 bases, 13 bases remained unmatched. This CDR3 spans 15 amino acids. CDR3 amino acids: CATSQSASGLSEQYF. The CDR3 DNA sequence: TGTGCCACCAGTCAGTCAGCTAGCGGGTTAAGCGAGCAGTACTTC.

This clone was seen a handful of times. CDR3 nucleotides: TGTGCCAGCAGTTACCCATTCACCGGGGAGCTGTTTTTT. This sequence encodes CASSYPFTGELFF. The gene calls are TRBV6-5 and TRBJ2-2; D is ambiguous. The length of the CDR3 is 13 residues. In germline, CDR1 is MNHEY, CDR2 SVGAGI. V lost 2 bases and J lost 4, with 5 bases in between.